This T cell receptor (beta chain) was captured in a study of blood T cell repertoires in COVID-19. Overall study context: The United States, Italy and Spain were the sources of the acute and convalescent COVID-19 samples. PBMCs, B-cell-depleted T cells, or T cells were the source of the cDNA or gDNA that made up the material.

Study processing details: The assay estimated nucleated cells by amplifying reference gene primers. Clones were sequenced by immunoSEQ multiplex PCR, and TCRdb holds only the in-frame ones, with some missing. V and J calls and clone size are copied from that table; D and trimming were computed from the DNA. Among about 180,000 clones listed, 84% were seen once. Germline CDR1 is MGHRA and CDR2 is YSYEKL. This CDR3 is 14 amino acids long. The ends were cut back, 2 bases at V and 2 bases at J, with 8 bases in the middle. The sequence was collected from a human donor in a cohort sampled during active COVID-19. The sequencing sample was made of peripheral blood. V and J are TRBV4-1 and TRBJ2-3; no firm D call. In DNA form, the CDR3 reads TGCGCCAGCAGCCAAAACCAGGACACAGATACGCAGTATTTT. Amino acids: CASSQNQDTDTQYF.